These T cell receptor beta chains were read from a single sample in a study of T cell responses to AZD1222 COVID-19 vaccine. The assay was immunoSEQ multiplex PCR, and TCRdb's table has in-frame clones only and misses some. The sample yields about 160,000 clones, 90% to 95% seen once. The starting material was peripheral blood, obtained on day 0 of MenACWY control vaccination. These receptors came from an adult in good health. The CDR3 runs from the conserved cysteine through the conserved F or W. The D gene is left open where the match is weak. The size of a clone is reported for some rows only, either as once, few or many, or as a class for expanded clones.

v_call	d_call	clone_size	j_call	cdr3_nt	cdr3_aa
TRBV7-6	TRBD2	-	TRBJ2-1	TGTGCCAGCAGCCCCAGGACTAGCGGGAGTATTTATGAGCAGTTCTTC	CASSPRTSGSIYEQFF
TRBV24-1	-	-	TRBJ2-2	TGTGCCACCAGTGATTCGACCGGGGAGCTGTTTTTT	CATSDSTGELFF
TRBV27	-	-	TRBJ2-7	TGTGCCAGCAGTTTTAACCCCAACTACGAGCAGTACTTC	CASSFNPNYEQYF
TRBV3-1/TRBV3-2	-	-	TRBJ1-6	TGTGCCAGCAGCCAGAGGGAAGCTTCACCCCTCCACTTT	CASSQREASPLHF
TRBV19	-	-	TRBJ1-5	TGTGCCAGTCACTTATCGGGGCGGCTCCGGCAGCCCCAGCATTTT	CASHLSGRLRQPQHF
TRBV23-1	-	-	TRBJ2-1	TGCGCCAGAGGTCTTCAGGTGCCGGAGCAGTTCTTC	CARGLQVPEQFF
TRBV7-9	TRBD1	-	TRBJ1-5	TGTGCCAGCAGCTTAGCCAGACAGGGGATAAATCAGCCCCAGCATTTT	CASSLARQGINQPQHF
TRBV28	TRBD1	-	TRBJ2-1	TGTGCCAGCAGTGCGACAGGGTCGGGGATGAATCGGTTCTTC	CASSATGSGMNRFF
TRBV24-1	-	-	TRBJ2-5	TGTGCCACCAGTGAGCCCGGGGTCCAAGAGACCCAGTACTTC	CATSEPGVQETQYF
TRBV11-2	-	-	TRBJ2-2	TGTGCCAGCAGCTTAGAAGGGACACGGGTGGGCGGGGAGCTGTTTTTT	CASSLEGTRVGGELFF
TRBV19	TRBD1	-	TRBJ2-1	TGTGCCAGTAGTATAAAGGGGGCCCTAGACTACAATGAGCAGTTCTTC	CASSIKGALDYNEQFF
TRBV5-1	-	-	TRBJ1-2	TGCGCCAGCAGCTATGGTCCAGGGGCTGGCTACACCTTC	CASSYGPGAGYTF
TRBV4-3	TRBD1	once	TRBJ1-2	TGCGCCAGCAGCCAGGAGACAGGGAGTGGTGGCTACACCTTC	CASSQETGSGGYTF
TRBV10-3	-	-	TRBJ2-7	TGTGCCATCAGTGACGGTCAGTACGAGCAGTACTTC	CAISDGQYEQYF
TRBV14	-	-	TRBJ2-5	TGTGCCAGCAGCCGTGAAGAGACCCAGTACTTC	CASSREETQYF
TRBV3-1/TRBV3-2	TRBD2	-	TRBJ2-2	TGTGCCAGCAGCCTACGCACTAGCGGGAAGGACGGGGAGCTGTTTTTT	CASSLRTSGKDGELFF
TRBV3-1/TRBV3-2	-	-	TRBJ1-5	TGTGCCAGCAGCCGAACAGGGATAAATCAGCCCCAGCATTTT	CASSRTGINQPQHF
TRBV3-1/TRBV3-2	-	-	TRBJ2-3	TGTGCCAGCAGCCAAGATCCCTCAGAGGCGGATACGCAGTATTTT	CASSQDPSEADTQYF
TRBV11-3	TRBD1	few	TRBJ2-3	TGTGCCAGCAGCTGGACAGGGGAAGGTACGCAGTATTTT	CASSWTGEGTQYF
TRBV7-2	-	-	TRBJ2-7	TGTGCCAGCAGCTTAGGACCGGGGGGCGACGAGCAGTACTTC	CASSLGPGGDEQYF
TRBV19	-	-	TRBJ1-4	TGTGCCAGTAGTATTGGGGTTCAGGAAAAACTGTTTTTT	CASSIGVQEKLFF
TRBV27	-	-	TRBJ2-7	TGTGCCAGCGGCTACAGGGCCCCCTACGAGCAGTACTTC	CASGYRAPYEQYF
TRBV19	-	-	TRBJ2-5	TGTGCCAGTAGGCGGCAGGGGCAAGAGACCCAGTACTTC	CASRRQGQETQYF
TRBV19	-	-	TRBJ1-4	TGTGCCAGTAGTCTCCTGAACGCACAGGGCATTAATGAAAAACTGTTTTTT	CASSLLNAQGINEKLFF
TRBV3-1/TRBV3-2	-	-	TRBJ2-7	TGTGCCAGCAGTCCGGGCCCCTCCTACGAGCAGTACTTC	CASSPGPSYEQYF
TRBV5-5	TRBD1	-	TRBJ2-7	TGTGCCAGCAGTTTCGGACAGGGGATGTCCTACGAGCAGTACTTC	CASSFGQGMSYEQYF